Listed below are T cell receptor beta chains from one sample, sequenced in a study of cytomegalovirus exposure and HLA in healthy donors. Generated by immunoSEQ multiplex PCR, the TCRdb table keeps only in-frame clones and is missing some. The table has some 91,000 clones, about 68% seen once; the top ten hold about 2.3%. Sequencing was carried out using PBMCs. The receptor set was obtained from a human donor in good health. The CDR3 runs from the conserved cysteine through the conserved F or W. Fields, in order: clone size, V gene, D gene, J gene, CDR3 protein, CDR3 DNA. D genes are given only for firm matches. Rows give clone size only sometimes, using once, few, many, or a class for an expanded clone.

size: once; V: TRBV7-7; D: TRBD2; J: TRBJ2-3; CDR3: CASSLRLAGPDTQYF; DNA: TGTGCTAGCAGCTTAAGACTAGCGGGGCCCGATACGCAGTATTTT
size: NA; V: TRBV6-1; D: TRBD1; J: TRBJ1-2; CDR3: CASTLTGGTYGYTF; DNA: TGTGCCAGCACACTAACAGGGGGTACCTATGGCTACACCTTC
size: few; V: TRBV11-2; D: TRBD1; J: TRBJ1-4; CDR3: CASSIARDSHNEKLFF; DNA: TGTGCCAGCAGCATTGCGAGGGACAGCCATAATGAAAAACTGTTTTTT
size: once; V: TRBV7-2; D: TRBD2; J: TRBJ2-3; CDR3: CASSARAKRGYTDTQYF; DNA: TGTGCCAGCAGCGCTAGGGCGAAGCGGGGGTACACAGATACGCAGTATTTT
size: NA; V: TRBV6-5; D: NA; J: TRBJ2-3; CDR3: CASSSRLASTDTQYF; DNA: TGTGCCAGCAGTTCCCGACTGGCTAGCACAGATACGCAGTATTTT
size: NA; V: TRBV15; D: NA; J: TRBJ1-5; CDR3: CATSRGLNQPQHF; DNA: TGTGCCACCAGCAGAGGCCTAAATCAGCCCCAGCATTTT
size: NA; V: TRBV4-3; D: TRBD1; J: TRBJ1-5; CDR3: CASSQGQGVFNQPQHF; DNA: TGCGCCAGCAGCCAAGGACAGGGGGTCTTTAATCAGCCCCAGCATTTT
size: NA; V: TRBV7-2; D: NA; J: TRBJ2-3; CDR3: CASSLRAGTDTQYF; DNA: TGTGCCAGCAGCTTGAGGGCCGGCACAGATACGCAGTATTTT
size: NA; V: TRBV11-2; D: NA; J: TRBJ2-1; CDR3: CASSLRSNEQFF; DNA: TGTGCCAGCAGCCTCCGGTCCAATGAGCAGTTCTTC
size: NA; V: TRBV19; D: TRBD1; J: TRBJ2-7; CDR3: CASSIRTGAHEQYF; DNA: TGTGCCAGTAGTATACGGACAGGGGCCCACGAGCAGTACTTC
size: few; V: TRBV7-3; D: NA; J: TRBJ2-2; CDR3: CASSPTNTGELFF; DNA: TGTGCCAGCAGCCCTACGAACACCGGGGAGCTGTTTTTT
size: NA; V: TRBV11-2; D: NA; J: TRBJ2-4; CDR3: CASSSGLPTGIQYF; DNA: TGTGCCAGCAGCTCGGGACTCCCGACCGGCATTCAGTACTTC
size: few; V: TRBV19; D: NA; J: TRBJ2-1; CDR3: CASSIRGTAYNEQFF; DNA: TGTGCCAGTAGTATACGGGGGACAGCTTACAATGAGCAGTTCTTC
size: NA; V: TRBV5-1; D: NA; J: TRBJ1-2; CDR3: CASSSDNRMTPHGYTF; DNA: TGCGCCAGCAGCTCGGACAACCGAATGACTCCTCATGGCTACACCTTC
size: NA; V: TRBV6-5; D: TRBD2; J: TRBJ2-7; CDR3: CASSRSGGLSYEQYF; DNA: TGTGCCAGCAGCCGTTCGGGGGGGCTATCCTACGAGCAGTACTTC
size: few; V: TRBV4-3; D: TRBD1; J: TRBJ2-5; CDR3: CASSQEDLTGTGYKKTQYF; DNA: TGCGCCAGCAGCCAAGAAGATTTAACTGGGACAGGGTATAAAAAGACCCAGTACTTC
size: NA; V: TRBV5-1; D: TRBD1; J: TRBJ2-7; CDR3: CASSLAPGGTYEQYF; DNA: TGCGCCAGCAGCTTGGCGCCAGGGGGTACCTACGAGCAGTACTTC
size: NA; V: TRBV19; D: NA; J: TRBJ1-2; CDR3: CASSISLDYGYTF; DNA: TGTGCCAGTAGTATCTCCCTCGACTATGGCTACACCTTC
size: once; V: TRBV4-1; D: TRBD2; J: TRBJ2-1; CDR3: CASSQAAGGRDEQFF; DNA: TGCGCCAGCAGCCAAGCAGCGGGGGGGCGCGATGAGCAGTTCTTC
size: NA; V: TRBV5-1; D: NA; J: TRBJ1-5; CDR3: CASSPWPGEQPQHF; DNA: TGCGCCAGCAGCCCGTGGCCAGGGGAACAGCCCCAGCATTTT
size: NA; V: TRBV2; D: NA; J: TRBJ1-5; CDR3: CASRISRGGDQPQHF; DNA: TGTGCCAGCAGGATCTCCCGGGGGGGTGATCAGCCCCAGCATTTT
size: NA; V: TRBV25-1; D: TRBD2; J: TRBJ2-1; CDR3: CASSEYGGEQFF; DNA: TGTGCCAGCAGTGAATACGGGGGGGAGCAGTTCTTC
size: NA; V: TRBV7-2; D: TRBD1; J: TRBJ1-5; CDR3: CASSDSSGTGYSNQPQHF; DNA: TGTGCCAGCAGCGACTCCTCGGGGACAGGGTATAGCAATCAGCCCCAGCATTTT
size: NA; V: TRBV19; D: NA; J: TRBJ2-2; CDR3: CASSGSQAGELFF; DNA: TGTGCCAGTAGTGGGTCGCAGGCCGGGGAGCTGTTTTTT
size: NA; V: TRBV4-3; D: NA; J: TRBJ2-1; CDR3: CASSQDYAGKSNEQFF; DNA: TGCGCCAGCAGCCAAGATTACGCAGGGAAAAGCAATGAGCAGTTCTTC
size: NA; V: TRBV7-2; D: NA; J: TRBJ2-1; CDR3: CASSLMAMGLALYNEQFF; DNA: TGTGCCAGCAGCTTAATGGCAATGGGGCTAGCGCTCTACAATGAGCAGTTCTTC
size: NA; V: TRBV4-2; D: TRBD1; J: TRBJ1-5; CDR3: CASSQEQGAVQPQHF; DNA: TGTGCCAGCAGCCAAGAACAGGGGGCCGTTCAGCCCCAGCATTTT
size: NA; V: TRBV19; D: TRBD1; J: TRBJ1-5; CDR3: CATLGQPYSNQPQHF; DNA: TGTGCCACCCTGGGACAGCCCTATAGCAATCAGCCCCAGCATTTT
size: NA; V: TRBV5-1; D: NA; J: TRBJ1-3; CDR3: CASSDPQGSGNTIYF; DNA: TGCGCCAGCAGCGATCCACAGGGATCTGGAAACACCATATATTTT
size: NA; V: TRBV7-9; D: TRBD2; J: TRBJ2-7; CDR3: CASSLSGGTSGSYEQYF; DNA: TGTGCCAGCAGCCTATCCGGGGGGACTAGCGGCTCCTACGAGCAGTACTTC
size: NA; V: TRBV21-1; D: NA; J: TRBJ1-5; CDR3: CASSPGQPNQPQHF; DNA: TGTGCCAGCAGCCCGGGACAGCCAAATCAGCCCCAGCATTTT